This T cell receptor beta chain was documented in a study of radiation and T cells in renal cell carcinoma. General observations from the study: Compared with controls, irradiated tumors had more, larger dominant CDR3 motifs.

This sample's treatment: treatment-naive control, cytoreductive nephrectomy. V was cut by 5 bases and J by 5 bases, with 10 bases left in between. Germline CDR1 MNHEY, CDR2 SVGAGI. The CDR3 covers 13 residues. A word on this clone: The antigen is not known.

Produced via immunoSEQ multiplex PCR; TCRdb's table is partial and in-frame only. This sample has about 16,000 clones, with approximately 56% found just once. The sequenced sample was tumor tissue, obtained from a patient whose treatment was nephrectomy without radiotherapy. The sequence came from a man in his forties or fifties with renal cell carcinoma. The chain is built from TRBV6-5 and TRBJ1-5; a possible D gene is TRBD1 (5 bases). CDR3 nucleotides: TGTGCCAGCAGTGGGACCGCCTATCAGCCCCAGCATTTT. It translates to CASSGTAYQPQHF.